This T cell receptor beta chain was sequenced during a study of blood T cell repertoires in COVID-19. Overall study: Collection of acute and convalescent COVID-19 samples took place in the United States, Italy and Spain.

The germline V and J ends were trimmed by 5 bases and 4 bases, with 10 bases remaining between them. The germline CDR1 and CDR2 sequences are SGHNT and YENEEA. The CDR3 sequence is 13 residues long. Per the study methods: Quantification of nucleated cells was approximated via reference gene primer amplification. TCRdb keeps only in-frame clones here, not all; method: immunoSEQ multiplex PCR. V and J calls and clone size are those listed in that table; D and trimming were worked out from the DNA. The sample has over 50,000 clones; approximately 86% are singletons. Sequenced material: peripheral blood. The clonotype originates from a human donor in a cohort sampled during active COVID-19. The chain has TRBV11-3 and TRBJ2-3, with D unclear. The CDR3 DNA reads TGTGCCAGCAGCCCCCCCCATTCAGATACGCAGTATTTT. It translates to CASSPPHSDTQYF.